These T cell receptor beta chains were read from a single sample in a study of post-analysis software for immune sequencing data. TCRdb reprocessed the PCR reads via MiXCR and lists one record per CDR3 protein. This table has 600,000 to 750,000 distinct CDR3 sequences, 55% to 60% appearing once. Specimen: blood. Every receptor here comes from a girl aged 2-9 years with multiple sclerosis. The CDR3 runs from the conserved cysteine through the conserved F or W. The D gene is left open where the match is weak. Clone size appears in some rows only: once, few, many, or a class for an expanded clone.

v_gene: TRBV27; d_gene: TRBD1; abundance: .; j_gene: TRBJ1-2; CDR3aa: CASSSPGQGARGYTF; CDR3nt: TGTGCCAGCAGTTCGCCCGGACAGGGGGCGCGGGGCTACACCTTC
v_gene: TRBV20-1; d_gene: .; abundance: .; j_gene: TRBJ2-1; CDR3aa: CSAGTGTTHNEQFF; CDR3nt: TGCAGTGCAGGAACCGGGACAACTCACAATGAGCAGTTCTTC
v_gene: TRBV7-2; d_gene: .; abundance: .; j_gene: TRBJ1-5; CDR3aa: CASGSGQPYQPQHF; CDR3nt: TGTGCCAGCGGAAGCGGACAGCCTTATCAGCCCCAGCATTTT
v_gene: TRBV29-1; d_gene: .; abundance: .; j_gene: TRBJ1-2; CDR3aa: CSVEGGGSEKIGGYTF; CDR3nt: TGCAGCGTTGAAGGCGGGGGCTCTGAGAAGATCGGTGGCTACACCTTC
v_gene: TRBV14; d_gene: .; abundance: .; j_gene: TRBJ2-1; CDR3aa: CASSQGFAHNEQFF; CDR3nt: TGTGCCAGCAGCCAAGGCTTCGCGCACAATGAGCAGTTCTTC
v_gene: TRBV9; d_gene: TRBD1; abundance: .; j_gene: TRBJ2-5; CDR3aa: CASSPQGARVEGVTQYF; CDR3nt: TGTGCCAGCAGCCCACAGGGGGCGCGGGTCGAGGGGGTGACCCAGTACTTC
v_gene: TRBV7-6; d_gene: TRBD2; abundance: .; j_gene: TRBJ2-7; CDR3aa: CASETSGSYEQYF; CDR3nt: TGTGCCAGCGAGACTAGCGGGAGCTACGAGCAGTACTTC
v_gene: TRBV3-1; d_gene: .; abundance: .; j_gene: TRBJ2-5; CDR3aa: CASSQERLLVQETQYF; CDR3nt: TGTGCCAGCAGCCAAGAACGACTACTCGTCCAAGAGACCCAGTACTTC
v_gene: TRBV7-2; d_gene: .; abundance: .; j_gene: TRBJ2-7; CDR3aa: CASTPGGKAYEQYF; CDR3nt: TGTGCTAGCACCCCGGGTGGGAAAGCCTACGAGCAGTACTTC
v_gene: TRBV13; d_gene: .; abundance: few; j_gene: TRBJ2-7; CDR3aa: CASSSFYEQYF; CDR3nt: TGTGCCAGCAGCTCCTTCTACGAGCAGTACTTC
v_gene: TRBV20-1; d_gene: .; abundance: .; j_gene: TRBJ2-5; CDR3aa: CSARVAGRSTQYF; CDR3nt: TGCAGTGCTAGGGTTGCAGGCCGGAGTACCCAGTACTTC
v_gene: TRBV5-1; d_gene: TRBD1; abundance: once; j_gene: TRBJ2-7; CDR3aa: CATSRDSEGEQYF; CDR3nt: TGCGCCACCTCCCGGGACAGTGAAGGCGAGCAGTACTTC
v_gene: TRBV9; d_gene: .; abundance: .; j_gene: TRBJ2-4; CDR3aa: CASSVLAEDPGYRGNIQYF; CDR3nt: TGTGCCAGCAGCGTACTTGCTGAGGATCCCGGGTATCGGGGAAACATTCAGTACTTC
v_gene: TRBV4-3; d_gene: .; abundance: .; j_gene: TRBJ2-1; CDR3aa: CASSQEGTSPEQFF; CDR3nt: TGCGCCAGCAGCCAAGAGGGAACTAGCCCCGAGCAGTTCTTC
v_gene: TRBV12-3/TRBV12-4; d_gene: .; abundance: .; j_gene: TRBJ2-1; CDR3aa: CASSLIAGQNNEQFF; CDR3nt: TGTGCCAGCAGTTTAATAGCGGGACAGAACAATGAGCAGTTCTTC
v_gene: TRBV5-1; d_gene: .; abundance: .; j_gene: TRBJ2-1; CDR3aa: CASSLALVYNEQFF; CDR3nt: TGCGCCAGCAGCTTGGCTCTAGTATACAATGAGCAGTTCTTC
v_gene: TRBV7-2; d_gene: TRBD2; abundance: .; j_gene: TRBJ2-5; CDR3aa: CASSLVIRNPGLASETQYF; CDR3nt: TGTGCCAGCAGCTTAGTCATCCGGAACCCGGGACTAGCGTCAGAGACCCAGTACTTC
v_gene: TRBV5-1; d_gene: .; abundance: .; j_gene: TRBJ2-3; CDR3aa: CASSLLGESTDTQYF; CDR3nt: TGCGCCAGCAGCTTGCTGGGGGAGAGCACAGATACGCAGTATTTT
v_gene: TRBV29-1; d_gene: .; abundance: .; j_gene: TRBJ2-2; CDR3aa: CSVEDRGLNTGELFF; CDR3nt: TGCAGCGTTGAAGATCGTGGACTAAACACCGGGGAGCTGTTTTTT
v_gene: TRBV5-6; d_gene: .; abundance: .; j_gene: TRBJ2-1; CDR3aa: CASSRAGAGDEQFF; CDR3nt: TGTGCCAGCAGCCGGGCGGGGGCCGGGGATGAGCAGTTCTTC
v_gene: TRBV7-2; d_gene: .; abundance: .; j_gene: TRBJ2-5; CDR3aa: CASSFRVRETQYF; CDR3nt: TGTGCCAGCAGCTTCCGGGTACGGGAGACCCAGTACTTC
v_gene: TRBV5-1; d_gene: TRBD2; abundance: .; j_gene: TRBJ2-7; CDR3aa: CASSPSGGFYEQYF; CDR3nt: TGCGCCAGCAGTCCGAGCGGGGGATTCTACGAGCAGTACTTC
v_gene: TRBV20-1; d_gene: .; abundance: .; j_gene: TRBJ2-7; CDR3aa: CSASSSRGGASYEQYF; CDR3nt: TGCAGTGCTAGCTCCTCAAGGGGCGGGGCCTCCTACGAGCAGTACTTC
v_gene: TRBV20-1; d_gene: TRBD1; abundance: few; j_gene: TRBJ1-2; CDR3aa: CSATRTGDYGYTF; CDR3nt: TGCAGCGCAACCCGGACAGGGGACTATGGCTACACCTTC
v_gene: TRBV2; d_gene: .; abundance: .; j_gene: TRBJ2-7; CDR3aa: CASEGFSSYEQYF; CDR3nt: TGTGCCAGCGAGGGCTTTAGCTCCTACGAGCAGTACTTC
v_gene: TRBV7-6; d_gene: .; abundance: .; j_gene: TRBJ2-1; CDR3aa: CASSLGQGAYGEQFF; CDR3nt: TGTGCCAGCAGCTTAGGCCAGGGTGCGTATGGTGAGCAGTTCTTC
v_gene: TRBV5-1; d_gene: TRBD2; abundance: few; j_gene: TRBJ2-3; CDR3aa: CASGIGLAGTDAQYF; CDR3nt: TGCGCCAGCGGAATCGGACTAGCGGGGACAGATGCGCAGTATTTT
v_gene: TRBV6-2/TRBV6-3; d_gene: TRBD2; abundance: few; j_gene: TRBJ2-7; CDR3aa: CASQRLAGAYEQYF; CDR3nt: TGTGCCAGCCAGAGACTAGCGGGGGCCTACGAGCAGTACTTC
v_gene: TRBV10-3; d_gene: TRBD1; abundance: .; j_gene: TRBJ1-2; CDR3aa: CAIREGTAAYYGYTF; CDR3nt: TGTGCCATCAGGGAAGGGACAGCGGCGTACTATGGCTACACCTTC
v_gene: TRBV7-2; d_gene: TRBD2; abundance: .; j_gene: TRBJ2-1; CDR3aa: CASSLGTSGEETQFF; CDR3nt: TGTGCCAGCAGCTTAGGGACTAGCGGAGAAGAGACCCAGTTCTTC
v_gene: TRBV6-5; d_gene: .; abundance: .; j_gene: TRBJ2-7; CDR3aa: CASSHKTPSTSYEQYF; CDR3nt: TGTGCCAGCAGTCACAAGACTCCCAGTACGTCCTACGAGCAGTACTTC
v_gene: TRBV7-9; d_gene: TRBD1; abundance: .; j_gene: TRBJ2-3; CDR3aa: CASEGAPDTQYF; CDR3nt: TGTGCCAGCGAGGGGGCCCCGGATACGCAGTATTTT
v_gene: TRBV7-2; d_gene: TRBD2; abundance: .; j_gene: TRBJ2-4; CDR3aa: CASSPGLVNDIQYF; CDR3nt: TGTGCCAGCAGCCCCGGACTAGTAAACGACATTCAGTACTTC
v_gene: TRBV29-1; d_gene: TRBD1; abundance: .; j_gene: TRBJ1-1; CDR3aa: CSVDGGQGASAEAFF; CDR3nt: TGCAGCGTTGACGGGGGACAGGGGGCCTCGGCTGAAGCTTTCTTT
v_gene: TRBV5-1; d_gene: .; abundance: .; j_gene: TRBJ1-2; CDR3aa: CASSIDGVGYTF; CDR3nt: TGCGCCAGCAGCATTGACGGGGTTGGCTACACCTTC
v_gene: TRBV12-3/TRBV12-4; d_gene: TRBD2; abundance: .; j_gene: TRBJ2-1; CDR3aa: CASSTASGGYNEQFF; CDR3nt: TGTGCCAGCAGCACCGCTAGCGGGGGTTACAATGAGCAGTTCTTC
v_gene: TRBV5-6; d_gene: TRBD1; abundance: .; j_gene: TRBJ2-1; CDR3aa: CASSRGLGTVSYNEQFF; CDR3nt: TGTGCCAGCAGCCGAGGGCTTGGGACAGTTTCCTACAATGAGCAGTTCTTC
v_gene: TRBV12-3/TRBV12-4; d_gene: .; abundance: .; j_gene: TRBJ2-1; CDR3aa: CASSRVADHNEQFF; CDR3nt: TGTGCCAGCAGTCGGGTAGCGGATCACAATGAGCAGTTCTTC
v_gene: TRBV20-1; d_gene: TRBD1; abundance: .; j_gene: TRBJ2-7; CDR3aa: CSAPGQSYEQYF; CDR3nt: TGCAGTGCTCCGGGACAGTCCTACGAGCAGTACTTC
v_gene: TRBV6-5; d_gene: TRBD1; abundance: .; j_gene: TRBJ1-2; CDR3aa: CASSTGGAYGYTF; CDR3nt: TGTGCCAGCAGTACAGGGGGCGCCTATGGCTACACCTTC
v_gene: TRBV4-1; d_gene: .; abundance: few; j_gene: TRBJ2-5; CDR3aa: CASSPTLGTQYF; CDR3nt: TGCGCCAGCAGCCCTACCTTGGGGACCCAGTACTTC
v_gene: TRBV13; d_gene: TRBD2; abundance: .; j_gene: TRBJ2-3; CDR3aa: CASSSGLGTDTQYF; CDR3nt: TGTGCCAGCAGCTCCGGACTAGGCACAGATACGCAGTATTTT
v_gene: TRBV20-1; d_gene: TRBD2; abundance: few; j_gene: TRBJ2-1; CDR3aa: CSATGLAHNLPNEQFF; CDR3nt: TGCAGTGCCACGGGACTAGCTCACAACCTACCCAATGAGCAGTTCTTC
v_gene: TRBV7-9; d_gene: TRBD2; abundance: .; j_gene: TRBJ2-1; CDR3aa: CASSTERGGPYNEQFF; CDR3nt: TGTGCCAGCAGCACCGAGCGGGGGGGCCCCTACAATGAGCAGTTCTTC
v_gene: TRBV29-1; d_gene: .; abundance: few; j_gene: TRBJ1-2; CDR3aa: CSVVTPGGYTF; CDR3nt: TGCAGCGTTGTCACGCCGGGGGGCTACACCTTC
v_gene: TRBV5-1; d_gene: .; abundance: .; j_gene: TRBJ2-2; CDR3aa: CASNISGPTGELFF; CDR3nt: TGCGCCAGCAACATTAGCGGCCCCACCGGGGAGCTGTTTTTT
v_gene: TRBV5-5; d_gene: .; abundance: .; j_gene: TRBJ1-4; CDR3aa: CASSLETGKLFF; CDR3nt: TGTGCCAGCAGCTTGGAAACAGGGAAACTGTTTTTT
v_gene: TRBV20-1; d_gene: .; abundance: .; j_gene: TRBJ1-4; CDR3aa: CSASEGGEKLFF; CDR3nt: TGCAGTGCTTCGGAGGGAGGGGAAAAACTGTTTTTT